This TCR beta chain emerged from a study of response to subunit inactivated influenza vaccine. This clonotype was counted a few times. Via MiXCR, TCRdb re-called the RT-PCR reads, giving one row per CDR3 protein. The sample contains about 540,000 distinct CDR3 sequences, approximately 24% of which appear only once. CDR1 and CDR2 from the germline V gene are LGHNA and YSLEER. V was clipped by 0 bases and J by 12 bases, with 15 bases between them. The CDR3 consists of 15 residues. This sample also belongs to another study, concerning T cells expressing NK-cell markers. From that second work: Researchers built TCR beta cDNA using 5'RACE template switching with UMIs.

The starting material was CD4+ T cells sorted from PBMCs, obtained roughly 12 days after vaccination. The chain links TRBV4-3 to TRBJ2-6; D is ambiguous. The TCR was taken from a man aged 50-59 years who received an inactivated influenza vaccine. CDR3 region: CASSQDNRQKGVLTF. Written as DNA, the CDR3 is TGCGCCAGCAGCCAAGATAATAGGCAGAAGGGCGTCCTGACTTTC.